This TCR beta chain was sequenced in a study of response to subunit inactivated influenza vaccine. Findings and limits, study-wide: Each seasonal influenza vaccination recruits few new T cells, the authors suggested.

TCRdb reprocessed the RT-PCR reads via MiXCR and lists one record per CDR3 protein. This table has about 500,000 distinct CDR3 sequences, approximately 12% appearing once. CDR1 SGHRS and CDR2 YFSETQ come from the germline V gene. The CDR3 extends over 15 amino acids. Trimming removed 0 bases from V and 3 bases from J, with 9 bases in between. This clonotype was seen a handful of times. Antigen: not known. The receptor comes from a man aged 45-60 years who received an inactivated influenza vaccine. The sequencing used PBMCs from blood, collected roughly 48 days after vaccination. The chain links TRBV5-1 to TRBJ2-2; D gene unclear. The CDR3 nucleotides read TGCGCCAGCAGCTTGGCCCCCTCGGACACCGGGGAGCTGTTTTTT. It specifies CASSLAPSDTGELFF.